A single sample gave rise to the 22 T cell receptor beta chains below, sequenced in a study of blood T cell repertoires in COVID-19. Sequenced by immunoSEQ multiplex PCR; TCRdb stores in-frame clones only, minus some. The repertoire consists of under 30,000 clones, with approximately 83% occurring once and the leading ten covering roughly a quarter. The sample comprised peripheral blood. The receptors were gathered from a human donor in a cohort sampled during active COVID-19.

This clone was seen a handful of times. The chain carries TRBV27 and TRBJ2-7; 7 bases align to TRBD2. V was pared by 6 bases and J by 4 bases, with 9 bases of the junction left unmatched. The CDR3 is 14 amino acids. CDR1 and CDR2 from the germline V gene are MNHEY and SMNVEV (reference sequence). The CDR3 is CASRRGSSFYEQYF. CDR3 sequence (DNA): TGTGCCAGCAGGCGGGGGAGCTCCTTTTACGAGCAGTACTTC.

The J gene is TRBJ1-1, the V gene TRBV2; D is perhaps TRBD1 (5 bases). The germline CDR1 and CDR2 sequences are SNHLY and FYNNEI. CDR3 length: 14 amino acids. Trimming pared 3 bases from V and 2 bases from J, leaving 10 bases between. The CDR3 spells CASSDLGANTEAFF. CDR3 coding DNA: TGTGCCAGCAGTGACTTAGGGGCCAACACTGAAGCTTTCTTT.

The genes are TRBV7-3 and TRBJ2-1; 9 positions match TRBD1. The CDR3 sequence is 16 residues long. V lost 2 bases and J lost 1; bases outside the gene matches: 3. In germline, CDR1 is SGHTA, CDR2 FQGTGA. Here the CDR3 DNA reads TGTGCCAGCAGCTTAGTTGGGACAGGGTCCTACAATGAGCAGTTCTTC. Residues: CASSLVGTGSYNEQFF.

The V gene is TRBV6-5, the J gene TRBJ2-1, with 12 positions matching TRBD1. The V segment lost 4 bases and the J segment 5 bases; nucleotides outside the gene matches: 3. The CDR3 consists of 15 residues. Germline V lookup: CDR1 MNHEY, CDR2 SVGAGI. DNA for the CDR3: TGTGCCAGCAGTTTGCGGGACAGGGGGCACAATGAGCAGTTCTTC. It codes for CASSLRDRGHNEQFF.

CDR3 loop: CASSLDGQSYEQYF. Here the CDR3 DNA reads TGTGCCAGCAGCTTGGACGGACAGAGCTACGAGCAGTACTTC. V gene TRBV7-9 combines with J gene TRBJ2-7; the D gene is possibly TRBD1 (6 bases). The CDR3 has 14 amino acids. V shed 3 bases and J shed 3 bases, with 12 bases lying between them. Looked up from germline, CDR1 is SEHNR and CDR2 is FQNEAQ (reference sequence). The variable domain in full, completed from reference TRBV7-9 and TRBJ2-7, reads DTGVSQNPRHKITKRGQNVTFRCDPISEHNRLYWYRQTLGQGPEFLTYFQNEAQLEKSRLLSDRFSAERPKGSFSTLEIQRTEQGDSAMYLCASSLDGQSYEQYFGPGTRLTVT.

The rearrangement uses TRBV6-2 or TRBV6-3 and TRBJ2-3; 11 positions agree with TRBD2. Per germline, CDR1 MNHEY and CDR2 SVGEGT. The CDR3 sequence is 14 residues long. The V gene end was trimmed by 7 bases and the J gene end by 4 bases; junction bases not matched to a gene: 4. The DNA for the CDR3 is TGTGCCAGCATCCCTAGCGGGAGGTCAGATACGCAGTATTTT. As protein: CASIPSGRSDTQYF.

This chain links TRBV10-3 with TRBJ2-1; the D gene is possibly TRBD1 (5 bases). V was cut by 4 bases and J by 3 bases, with 16 bases left in between. The CDR3 has 16 amino acids. Germline CDR1 is ENHRY and CDR2 is SYGVKD. The CDR3 loop reads CAISGGQNTGYNEQFF. DNA of the CDR3: TGTGCCATCAGTGGGGGTCAAAATACAGGCTACAATGAGCAGTTCTTC.

The V gene is TRBV7-7, the J gene TRBJ2-5; 10 bases fit TRBD1. Germline V gives CDR1 SSHAT, CDR2 FNYEAQ (reference sequence). V shed 5 bases and J 5 bases; nucleotides not matched to a gene: 5. CDR3 length: 14 residues. CDR3 in DNA: TGTGCCAGCAGCACGGGACAGGGGATGGAGACCCAGTACTTC. Translated, it gives CASSTGQGMETQYF.

The rearrangement links TRBV29-1 to TRBJ2-5; 10 bases line up with TRBD2. This CDR3 is built from 16 residues. Trimming at V came to 6 bases and at J to 5 bases, leaving 15 bases not matched to a gene. Per germline, CDR1 SQVTM and CDR2 ANQGSEA. In nucleotides, the CDR3 is TGCAGCGTCCACCCGATGGCTAGCGGGAGAGGCGAGACCCAGTACTTC. Its translation: CSVHPMASGRGETQYF.

This clone has a single count. The chain couples TRBV19 to TRBJ2-7, with D possibly TRBD2 on 6 matching bases. Germline CDR1 is LNHDA and CDR2 is SQIVND (reference sequence). V shed 5 bases and J shed 4 bases, with 15 bases lying between them. This CDR3 has 14 amino acids. The CDR3 here is CASSPRDLLYEQYF. The CDR3 region has the DNA TGTGCCAGTAGTCCGCGGGATTTACTTTACGAGCAGTACTTC.

The J gene is TRBJ2-5, the V gene TRBV7-3; D is uncertain. Trimming shortened V by 1 base and J by 2 bases, and 5 bases separated the two germline ends. This CDR3 is 13 amino acids long. From germline, CDR1 is SGHTA and CDR2 FQGTGA. CDR3: CASSLMEQETQYF. The CDR3 nucleotides are TGTGCCAGCAGCTTAATGGAGCAAGAGACCCAGTACTTC. The full variable domain, its missing parts supplied by reference TRBV7-3 and TRBJ2-5, is GAGVSQTPSNKVTEKGKYVELRCDPISGHTALYWYRQSLGQGPEFLIYFQGTGAADDSGLPNDRFFAVRPEGSVSTLKIQRTERGDSAVYLCASSLMEQETQYFGPGTRLLVL.

The genes are TRBV27 and TRBJ1-2; weak D call: TRBD1 (6 bases). Germline V lookup: CDR1 MNHEY, CDR2 SMNVEV (reference sequence). The ends were cut back, 1 base at V and 6 bases at J, with 9 bases in the middle. The CDR3 totals 13 residues. The CDR3 reads CASSLLTGHGYTF. The DNA of the CDR3 is TGTGCCAGCAGTTTATTAACAGGGCATGGCTACACCTTC.

This chain joins TRBV9 and TRBJ2-3; 8 bases agree with TRBD2. Trimming took 3 bases from V and 4 from J; bases not matched to a gene: 7. The CDR3 is made up of 15 amino acids. The germline V gene has CDR1 SGDLS and CDR2 YYNGEE. The CDR3 coding sequence is TGTGCCAGCAGCGGGACCGGGGGGGGCGCAGATACGCAGTATTTT. It yields the protein CASSGTGGGADTQYF. Using reference TRBV9 and TRBJ2-3 for the parts outside the CDR3, the full variable domain is DSGVTQTPKHLITATGQRVTLRCSPRSGDLSVYWYQQSLDQGLQFLIQYYNGEERAKGNILERFSAQQFPDLHSELNLSSLELGDSALYFCASSGTGGGADTQYFGPGTRLTVL.

The genes are TRBV7-2 and TRBJ2-7; 9 bases match TRBD1. The CDR3 totals 13 residues. After removal of 5 bases from V and 5 bases from J, the junction contained 4 bases not matched to a gene. From germline, CDR1 is SGHTA and CDR2 FQGNSA. CDR3: CASSQGQGNEQYF. The CDR3 DNA is TGTGCCAGCAGCCAGGGACAGGGTAACGAGCAGTACTTC.

This rearrangement joins TRBV7-2 to TRBJ2-5; the match to TRBD1 covers 9 bases. The J segment lost 5 bases and the V segment lost 7 bases, leaving 14 bases of the junction unmatched. The CDR3 contains 16 residues. CDR1 is SGHTA and CDR2 is FQGNSA in the germline V gene. In DNA form, the CDR3 reads TGTGCCAGCACCCCCCAGGGAACAGGGGGCGTGGAGACCCAGTACTTC. The encoded protein is CASTPQGTGGVETQYF.

This clone was recorded once. The CDR3 region is CASSVGGLAATYEQYF. The CDR3 DNA reads TGTGCCAGCAGCGTAGGGGGACTAGCGGCAACCTACGAGCAGTACTTC. The J gene is TRBJ2-7, the V gene TRBV9, with 11 bases aligning to TRBD2. CDR3 length: 16 residues. Germline trimming cut 0 bases from V and 2 bases from J; bases unmatched to any gene: 4. Looked up from germline, CDR1 is SGDLS and CDR2 is YYNGEE.

The chain links TRBV3-1 (or the pseudogene TRBV3-2) to TRBJ1-2; D call uncertain. CDR3 length: 12 residues. Germline V gene sequence: CDR1 LGHDT, CDR2 YNNKEL (reference sequence). The ends were cut back, 6 bases at V and 3 bases at J, with 8 bases in the middle. The CDR3 DNA follows: TGTGCCAGCAGTCGGAGGGACTATGGCTACACCTTC. This gives the protein CASSRRDYGYTF.

This clone has only one observation. This chain's CDR3 is CASSPDTAINYNEQFF. CDR3 DNA sequence: TGTGCCAGCAGTCCGGACACCGCGATCAACTACAATGAGCAGTTCTTC. The chain couples TRBV27 to TRBJ2-1; D may be TRBD1 (5 bases). The CDR3 length is 16 residues. Trimming left V 5 bases short and J 3 bases short, with 17 bases between. The germline gives CDR1 MNHEY, CDR2 SMNVEV (reference sequence).

V gene TRBV4-1 combines with J gene TRBJ2-3, with 9 bases identical to TRBD2. In germline, CDR1 is MGHRA, CDR2 YSYEKL. CDR3 length: 17 residues. V gave up 8 bases and J gave up 4 bases; unmatched junction bases: 16. In DNA form, the CDR3 reads TGCGCCAGCGAGGGGGCGGGGGGGCCAAGAAAGTCAGATACGCAGTATTTT. This gives the protein CASEGAGGPRKSDTQYF.

The J gene is TRBJ1-5, the V gene TRBV7-8; D remains ambiguous. From germline, CDR1 is SGHVS and CDR2 FQNEAQ. The CDR3 has 14 residues. V gave up 2 bases and J gave up 7 bases, with 12 bases separating them. The CDR3: CASSLREGAQPQHF. In nucleotides, the CDR3 is TGTGCCAGCAGCTTACGTGAGGGTGCCCAGCCCCAGCATTTT.

The J gene is TRBJ1-1, the V gene TRBV28, with 7 bases lining up with TRBD1. This CDR3 comprises 13 residues. Germline trimming cut 2 bases from V and 7 bases from J; bases unmatched to any gene: 4. Germline V lookup: CDR1 MDHEN, CDR2 SYDVKM. The CDR3 coding sequence is TGTGCCAGCAGTTTAAGCAGGGGGTTTGAAGCTTTCTTT. Its protein product is CASSLSRGFEAFF. Full variable domain (outside the CDR3, taken from reference TRBV28 and TRBJ1-1): DVKVTQSSRYLVKRTGEKVFLECVQDMDHENMFWYRQDPGLGLRLIYFSYDVKMKEKGDIPEGYSVSREKKERFSLILESASTNQTSMYLCASSLSRGFEAFFGQGTRLTVV.

The sample holds a few counts of this clone. This chain links TRBV29-1 with TRBJ2-5; TRBD1 matches at 7 bases. Germline V CDR1 and CDR2: SQVTM, ANQGSEA. The V gene end was trimmed by 6 bases and the J gene end by 2 bases; junction bases not matched to a gene: 3. The CDR3 sequence is 12 residues long. The chain's CDR3 is CSVDRDQETQYF. In DNA form, the CDR3 reads TGCAGCGTCGACAGGGATCAAGAGACCCAGTACTTC.